These 32 T cell receptor beta chains came from one sample sequenced in a study of blood T cell repertoires in COVID-19. Measured with immunoSEQ multiplex PCR; TCRdb has only the in-frame clones, and not every one. The table shows approximately 71,000 clones, with 88% occurring only once. Sequenced sample: peripheral blood. The receptors originated from a human donor in a cohort sampled during active COVID-19.

The chain employs TRBV27 and TRBJ1-6, with a possible D match to TRBD1 (5 bases). Germline assignment: CDR1 MNHEY and CDR2 SMNVEV (reference sequence). V was clipped by 4 bases and J by 7 bases, with 14 bases between them. The CDR3 spans 15 residues. In DNA, the CDR3 is TGTGCCAGCAGTTGGGCAGGGTGGGGCAATTCACCCCTCCACTTT. It yields the protein CASSWAGWGNSPLHF.

The J gene is TRBJ2-1, the V gene TRBV5-1, with 9 bases fitting TRBD1. CDR1 and CDR2 from the germline V gene are SGHRS and YFSETQ. J was trimmed by 6 bases and V by 6 bases; bases with no gene match: 10. The CDR3 covers 15 residues. The CDR3 is CASTLGTGWANEQFF. CDR3 nucleotide sequence: TGCGCCAGCACCCTCGGGACAGGGTGGGCCAATGAGCAGTTCTTC. Full variable domain (remainder filled in from reference TRBV5-1 and TRBJ2-1): KAGVTQTPRYLIKTRGQQVTLSCSPISGHRSVSWYQQTPGQGLQFLFEYFSETQRNKGNFPGRFSGRQFSNSRSEMNVSTLELGDSALYLCASTLGTGWANEQFFGPGTRLTVL.

The chain is built from TRBV12-5 and TRBJ2-5; maybe TRBD2 (6 bases). V lost 3 bases to trimming and J lost 3 bases, with 14 bases between them. CDR3 length: 15 amino acids. Germline V lookup: CDR1 LGHNT, CDR2 FRNRAP. DNA for the CDR3: TGTGCTAGTGGTTTTTCGGGGGACCAAAAAGAGACCCAGTACTTC. Translated: CASGFSGDQKETQYF.

V and J are TRBV7-2 and TRBJ2-5, with D perhaps matching TRBD1 (5 bases). Germline V gene sequence: CDR1 SGHTA, CDR2 FQGNSA. Trimming stripped 1 base from V and 2 bases from J, with 20 bases between. The CDR3 is 18 residues long. The CDR3 nucleotides are TGTGCCAGCAGCTTAGTCCCCCTCTTGGGGCAGAGTCAAGAGACCCAGTACTTC. Its protein is CASSLVPLLGQSQETQYF.

The chain employs TRBV6-1 and TRBJ2-7; 9 positions match TRBD1. Germline V gene lookup returns CDR1 MNHNS and CDR2 SASEGT. The CDR3 has 15 residues. The ends lost 1 base at V and 2 bases at J; junction bases unmatched: 3. CDR3 region: CASSEGTGEAYEQYF. The CDR3 DNA follows: TGTGCCAGCAGTGAAGGGACAGGGGAAGCCTACGAGCAGTACTTC.

The count of this clone is one. The J gene is TRBJ1-1, the V gene TRBV3-1 (or the pseudogene TRBV3-2), with D possibly being TRBD1 (6 bases). Germline lookup yields CDR1 LGHDT and CDR2 YNNKEL (reference sequence). CDR3 size: 14 residues. Trimming pared 1 base from V and 3 bases from J, leaving 9 bases between. As DNA, the CDR3 is TGTGCCAGCAGCCAAGTGGGGGCGGACACTGAAGCTTTCTTT. Protein product: CASSQVGADTEAFF.

The CDR3 here is CASTPGGGSNQPQHF. Written as DNA, the CDR3 is TGTGCCAGTACCCCCGGGGGAGGTTCAAATCAGCCCCAGCATTTT. The V call is TRBV19, the J call TRBJ1-5; TRBD1 might be the D (5 bases). Germline CDR1 LNHDA, CDR2 SQIVND (reference sequence). V lost 7 bases and J 4 bases, leaving 17 bases between the germline ends. The CDR3 covers 15 residues.

CDR3 nucleotides: TGTGCCAGCTCACCACCGGGAGAGATCCGTTATGGCTACACCTTC. Its translation: CASSPPGEIRYGYTF. V and J are TRBV18 and TRBJ1-2; D is uncertain. Trimming cost V 0 bases and J 5 bases, with 13 bases left between them. The CDR3 has 15 residues. Germline CDR1 is KGHSH and CDR2 is LQKENI.

The V and J genes are TRBV11-2 and TRBJ1-5; D is ambiguous. The CDR3 is made up of 15 amino acids. The germline CDR1 and CDR2 sequences are SGHAT and FQNNGV. The germline V and J ends were trimmed by 1 base and 4 bases, with 11 bases remaining between them. CDR3 nucleotides: TGTGCCAGCAGCTTAGGAGGAAGTTCAAATCAGCCCCAGCATTTT. The encoded protein is CASSLGGSSNQPQHF.

V is TRBV4-2 and J is TRBJ2-1, with D possibly being TRBD2 (5 bases). Germline V gene data show CDR1 as LGHNA and CDR2 as YNFKEQ. Trimming left V 1 base short and J 5 bases short, with 15 bases between. The CDR3 is made up of 16 amino acids. Here the CDR3 DNA reads TGTGCCAGCAGCCAAGGGGGAGCGGCCCGTAACAATGAGCAGTTCTTC. It codes for CASSQGGAARNNEQFF.

This chain uses TRBV3-1 (or the pseudogene TRBV3-2) with TRBJ1-5; a possible D gene is TRBD1 (6 bases). The length of the CDR3 is 15 residues. Between the trimmed V and J ends, which lost 0 bases and 3 bases, there was a span of 9 bases. Germline V CDR1 and CDR2: LGHDT, YNNKEL (reference sequence). The CDR3 DNA reads TGTGCCAGCAGCCAAGATTGGGGGCACAATCAGCCCCAGCATTTT. The encoded protein is CASSQDWGHNQPQHF.

The chain has TRBV6-2 or TRBV6-3 and TRBJ2-7, with unresolved D. CDR1 is MNHEY, CDR2 SVGEGT, per germline. Trimming took 5 bases from V and 1 from J, leaving 12 bases between them. CDR3 length: 14 residues. The CDR3 here is CASSRPRGSYEQYF. The CDR3 DNA is TGTGCCAGCAGTCGACCTCGAGGATCCTACGAGCAGTACTTC.

The V gene is TRBV19, the J gene TRBJ2-7; 9 bases line up with TRBD1. Trimming removed 4 bases from V and 1 base from J; junction bases left unmatched: 2. The length of the CDR3 is 14 residues. Per germline, CDR1 LNHDA and CDR2 SQIVND (reference sequence). The CDR3 nucleotides read TGTGCCAGTAGTAGGGACAGGGAGTCCTACGAGCAGTACTTC. It encodes CASSRDRESYEQYF.

This clone was counted between two and nine times. In DNA form, the CDR3 reads TGTGCCAGCAGTAGCGGGACTAGCACAGATACGCAGTATTTT. Translation gives CASSSGTSTDTQYF. The chain couples TRBV6-2 or TRBV6-3 to TRBJ2-3, with TRBD2 identical over 7 bases. The CDR3 contains 14 residues. Germline CDR1 is MNHEY and CDR2 is SVGEGT. Unmatched junction bases numbered 2, after V lost 5 bases and J lost 0 bases.

The chain recombines TRBV5-8 with TRBJ2-3; tentatively, D is TRBD1 (6 bases). Per germline, CDR1 SGHTS and CDR2 YDEGEE. The CDR3 spans 14 residues. Between the trimmed V and J ends, which lost 1 base and 6 bases, there was a span of 12 bases. This chain's CDR3 is CASSLTGSLDTQYF. The CDR3, as DNA: TGTGCCAGCAGCTTGACAGGGTCACTGGATACGCAGTATTTT.

The V and J genes are TRBV11-2 and TRBJ2-1; TRBD2 matches at 8 bases. The length of the CDR3 is 15 residues. V shed 3 bases, J shed 8 bases, and the junction held 9 bases outside the gene matches. From germline, CDR1 is SGHAT and CDR2 FQNNGV. The CDR3 loop is CASSLGTRYIDEQFF. The CDR3 DNA follows: TGTGCCAGCAGCTTGGGGACTAGGTATATAGATGAGCAGTTCTTC. Full variable domain (outside the CDR3, taken from reference TRBV11-2 and TRBJ2-1): EAGVAQSPRYKIIEKRQSVAFWCNPISGHATLYWYQQILGQGPKLLIQFQNNGVVDDSQLPKDRFSAERLKGVDSTLKIQPAKLEDSAVYLCASSLGTRYIDEQFFGPGTRLTVL.

This clone was found a few times. The chain has TRBV2 and TRBJ2-1; 9 bases agree with TRBD1. The CDR3 is 16 amino acids. The germline V gene encodes CDR1 SNHLY and CDR2 FYNNEI. The ends lost 1 base at V and 4 bases at J; junction bases unmatched: 5. CDR3 in amino acids: CASSEEGQGWYNEQFF. The CDR3 DNA reads TGTGCCAGCAGTGAAGAGGGACAGGGATGGTACAATGAGCAGTTCTTC.

J is TRBJ1-1 and V is TRBV7-2; unclear D gene. The V end was cut by 3 bases, the J end by 3 bases, with 2 bases between. Germline V gives CDR1 SGHTA, CDR2 FQGNSA. The CDR3 has 11 residues. Here the CDR3 DNA reads TGTGCCAGCAGCTTCGACACTGAAGCTTTCTTT. Translated: CASSFDTEAFF.

The chain couples TRBV5-1 to TRBJ1-1, with D possibly TRBD1 on 6 matching bases. The CDR3 is 15 residues long. The germline gives CDR1 SGHRS, CDR2 YFSETQ. V gave up 4 bases and J gave up 1 base, with 14 bases separating them. CDR3 nucleotide sequence: TGCGCCAGCAGCCTAGGGGGGGCGCGGAACACTGAAGCTTTCTTT. Translating gives CASSLGGARNTEAFF.

The DNA of the CDR3 is TGTGCCTGGAGGGTGACAGGCACAGATACGCAGTATTTT. The encoded protein is CAWRVTGTDTQYF. The chain joins TRBV30 to TRBJ2-3, with a possible D match to TRBD1 (5 bases). V lost 3 bases and J 1 base, leaving 8 bases between the germline ends. The germline gives CDR1 GTSNPN, CDR2 SVGIG (reference sequence). The CDR3 contains 13 residues.

The DNA of the CDR3 is TGTGCCAGCAGCCTAGGCCCCGACAGAACTAACGGCTCTGGAAACACCATATATTTT. It yields the protein CASSLGPDRTNGSGNTIYF. The V call is TRBV21-1, the J call TRBJ1-3; the D call in the table, TRBD1, was not verified against the DNA. TRBV21-1 represents a pseudogene. The CDR3 sequence is 19 residues long.

CDR3 sequence reads: CASSTKAAGNTIYF. CDR3 coding DNA: TGTGCCAGCAGTACCAAAGCCGCTGGAAACACCATATATTTT. The J gene is TRBJ1-3, the V gene TRBV27; no reliable D call. V was pared by 5 bases and J by 2 bases, with 10 bases between. The CDR3 length is 14 residues. Per the germline V gene, CDR1 is MNHEY and CDR2 is SMNVEV (reference sequence).

The chain uses TRBV3-1 (or the pseudogene TRBV3-2) and TRBJ2-7; D may be TRBD1 (6 bases). The CDR3 length is 14 residues. The V and J ends lost 0 bases and 3 bases respectively, with 9 bases between them. The germline gives CDR1 LGHDT, CDR2 YNNKEL (reference sequence). The CDR3 region is CASSQEGGRYEQYF. DNA for the CDR3: TGTGCCAGCAGCCAAGAAGGGGGACGCTACGAGCAGTACTTC.

The chain couples TRBV7-2 to TRBJ1-4, with a possible D match to TRBD1 (6 bases). The CDR3 covers 16 residues. V gave up 0 bases and J gave up 7 bases, with 15 bases separating them. The germline CDR1 and CDR2 sequences are SGHTA and FQGNSA. The DNA of the CDR3 is TGTGCCAGCAGCTTAGCAGGGCCGCCGACAGGTGAAAAACTGTTTTTT. Amino acid sequence: CASSLAGPPTGEKLFF.

This clone was picked up one time. The rearrangement joins TRBV7-9 to TRBJ1-2; D call uncertain. This CDR3 has 14 amino acids. The V gene lost 4 bases and the J gene lost 8 bases, with 17 bases spanning the gap. Germline V gene sequence: CDR1 SEHNR, CDR2 FQNEAQ (reference sequence). CDR3 protein: CASSSTTTPRGYTF. The DNA of the CDR3 is TGTGCCAGCAGCTCGACGACGACCCCGCGGGGCTACACCTTC. The full variable domain, with the rest looked up from reference TRBV7-9 and TRBJ1-2, is DTGVSQNPRHKITKRGQNVTFRCDPISEHNRLYWYRQTLGQGPEFLTYFQNEAQLEKSRLLSDRFSAERPKGSFSTLEIQRTEQGDSAMYLCASSSTTTPRGYTFGSGTRLTVV.

The V and J genes are TRBV3-1 (or the pseudogene TRBV3-2) and TRBJ2-3, with D possibly TRBD1 on 5 matching bases. Germline CDR1 and CDR2: LGHDT and YNNKEL (reference sequence). The CDR3 spans 15 residues. V lost 0 bases to trimming and J lost 2 bases, with 9 bases between them. In DNA, the CDR3 is TGTGCCAGCAGCCAAGAGTTGGGGCTCACAGATACGCAGTATTTT. This gives the protein CASSQELGLTDTQYF.

This chain links TRBV4-2 with TRBJ2-3, with D tentatively TRBD1 (6 bases). This CDR3 region has 15 residues. Germline-derived CDR1 and CDR2 are LGHNA and YNFKEQ. Trimming took off 4 bases at V and 4 bases at J, with 15 bases between the two ends. CDR3 coding DNA: TGTGCCAGCAGCCCGGCCACAGGGCTGGCAGATACGCAGTATTTT. Amino acids: CASSPATGLADTQYF.

This clone was picked up a small number of times. Other DNA sequences in the sample encode the same CDR3. V is TRBV9 and J is TRBJ1-1; D is undetermined. CDR3 size: 13 residues. Looked up from germline, CDR1 is SGDLS and CDR2 is YYNGEE. V was clipped by 3 bases and J by 0 bases, with 6 bases between them. The CDR3 loop is CASSATVNTEAFF. The CDR3 nucleotides read TGTGCCAGCAGCGCCACAGTGAACACTGAAGCTTTCTTT.

The chain has TRBV2 and TRBJ1-1; no clear D gene. CDR1 and CDR2 from the germline V gene are SNHLY and FYNNEI. Trimming removed 0 bases at V and 5 bases at J, with 13 bases between. This CDR3 is built from 15 residues. The CDR3 DNA reads TGTGCCAGCAGTGAAGCGCTTTCGGGGTGGACTGAAGCTTTCTTT. This codes for CASSEALSGWTEAFF.

This chain joins TRBV28 and TRBJ1-5, with a weak D call TRBD1 (6 bases). The length of the CDR3 is 17 residues. V was shortened by 6 bases and J by 0 bases, with 18 bases between the two germline ends. Per germline, CDR1 MDHEN and CDR2 SYDVKM. CDR3 nucleotides: TGTGCCAGCAGCGAACTGGGGGCACCCTTTAGCAATCAGCCCCAGCATTTT. Translating it yields CASSELGAPFSNQPQHF.

J is TRBJ2-1 and V is TRBV2, with D perhaps matching TRBD1 (6 bases). This CDR3 region has 16 residues. CDR1 SNHLY and CDR2 FYNNEI come from the germline V gene. Trimming shortened V by 6 bases and J by 6 bases, and 21 bases separated the two germline ends. CDR3 amino acids: CASSGTTGYMGNEQFF. CDR3 DNA sequence: TGTGCCAGCAGCGGAACGACAGGTTATATGGGCAATGAGCAGTTCTTC.

This clone appeared a single time. The J gene is TRBJ1-5, the V gene TRBV5-1, with 10 positions matching TRBD1. The CDR3 has 16 residues. V lost 0 bases to trimming and J lost 6 bases; unmatched junction nucleotides: 6. In germline, CDR1 is SGHRS, CDR2 YFSETQ. This CDR3 is CASSLAPGQGSQPQHF. As DNA, the CDR3 is TGCGCCAGCAGCTTGGCCCCGGGACAGGGGAGTCAGCCCCAGCATTTT.